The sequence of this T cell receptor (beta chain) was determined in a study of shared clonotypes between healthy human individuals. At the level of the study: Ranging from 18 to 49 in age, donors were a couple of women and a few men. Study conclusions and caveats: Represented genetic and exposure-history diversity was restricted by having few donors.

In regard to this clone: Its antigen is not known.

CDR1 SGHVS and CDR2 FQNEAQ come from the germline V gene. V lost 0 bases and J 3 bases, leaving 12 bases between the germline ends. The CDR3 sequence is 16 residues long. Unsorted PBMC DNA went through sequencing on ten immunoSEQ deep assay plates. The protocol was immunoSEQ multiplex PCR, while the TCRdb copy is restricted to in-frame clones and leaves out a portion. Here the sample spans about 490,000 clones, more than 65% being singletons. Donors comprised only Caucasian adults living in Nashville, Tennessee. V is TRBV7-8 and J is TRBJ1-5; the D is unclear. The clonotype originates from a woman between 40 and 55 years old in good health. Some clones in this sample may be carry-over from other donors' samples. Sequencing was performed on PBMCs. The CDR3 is CASSLANWELNQPQHF. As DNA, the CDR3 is TGTGCCAGCAGCTTAGCGAACTGGGAGCTCAATCAGCCCCAGCATTTT.